These 28 T cell receptor beta chains share one sample of origin, sequenced in a study of blood T cell repertoires in COVID-19. TCRdb's table, derived via immunoSEQ multiplex PCR, lists solely in-frame clones and lacks some. The sample shows 99,000 or so clones, roughly 88% of them seen only once. Sequencing used peripheral blood. These receptor sequences come from a man aged 50-59 years with COVID-19, enrolled during active disease.

V is TRBV7-3 and J is TRBJ2-2; D might be TRBD2 (6 bases). CDR1 and CDR2 from the germline V gene are SGHTA and FQGTGA. Trimming shortened V by 5 bases and J by 1 base, and 17 bases separated the two germline ends. CDR3 length: 17 amino acids. DNA for the CDR3: TGTGCCAGCAGCCCAAAGGGTTTGCGGGGGAACACCGGGGAGCTGTTTTTT. Translated, it gives CASSPKGLRGNTGELFF. Complete variable domain (other parts from reference TRBV7-3 and TRBJ2-2): GAGVSQTPSNKVTEKGKYVELRCDPISGHTALYWYRQSLGQGPEFLIYFQGTGAADDSGLPNDRFFAVRPEGSVSTLKIQRTERGDSAVYLCASSPKGLRGNTGELFFGEGSRLTVL.

J is TRBJ2-5 and V is TRBV18, with 7 bases aligning to TRBD2. The length of the CDR3 is 15 residues. J lost 2 bases, V lost 1 base, and 4 bases had no gene match. Germline values: CDR1 KGHSH, CDR2 LQKENI. CDR3 nucleotides: TGTGCCAGCTCACCACGGCCCGGGGGGCAAGAGACCCAGTACTTC. Encoded protein: CASSPRPGGQETQYF.

The chain links TRBV19 to TRBJ1-1; a weak D match, TRBD1 (6 bases). The CDR3 spans 14 residues. CDR1 and CDR2 from the germline V gene are LNHDA and SQIVND (reference sequence). Trimming removed 5 bases from V and 7 bases from J, with 17 bases in between. The CDR3: CASSEQGSVGEAFF. The CDR3, as DNA: TGTGCCAGTAGTGAACAGGGTAGTGTGGGTGAAGCTTTCTTT.

The chain is built from TRBV9 and TRBJ2-7; 8 nucleotides align to TRBD1. Germline CDR1 is SGDLS and CDR2 is YYNGEE. The CDR3 is 13 residues long. Trimming at V came to 4 bases and at J to 7 bases, leaving 7 bases not matched to a gene. The CDR3: CASSPGRGREQYF. In nucleotides, the CDR3 is TGTGCCAGCAGCCCAGGCAGGGGGCGTGAGCAGTACTTC.

The chain is built from TRBV28 and TRBJ1-6, with 7 bases lining up with TRBD1. After removal of 5 bases from V and 6 bases from J, the junction contained 10 bases not matched to a gene. Germline CDR1 reads MDHEN; CDR2 reads SYDVKM. The length of the CDR3 is 16 residues. The CDR3 loop reads CASSPTSAGGNSPLHF. The CDR3 nucleotides read TGTGCCAGCAGTCCAACTTCGGCAGGGGGTAATTCACCCCTCCACTTT. Using reference TRBV28 and TRBJ1-6 for the parts outside the CDR3, the full variable domain is DVKVTQSSRYLVKRTGEKVFLECVQDMDHENMFWYRQDPGLGLRLIYFSYDVKMKEKGDIPEGYSVSREKKERFSLILESASTNQTSMYLCASSPTSAGGNSPLHFGNGTRLTVT.

J is TRBJ1-1 and V is TRBV2; unclear D gene. CDR1 is SNHLY and CDR2 is FYNNEI in the germline V gene. This CDR3 region has 13 residues. V dropped 6 bases and J dropped 4 bases, with 12 bases sitting between them. CDR3 amino acids: CASRFGVGTEAFF. CDR3 bases: TGTGCCAGCAGATTCGGGGTGGGCACTGAAGCTTTCTTT.

This chain joins TRBV6-5 and TRBJ1-2, with D perhaps matching TRBD1 (5 bases). CDR3 size: 14 residues. Germline V CDR1 and CDR2: MNHEY, SVGAGI. Trimming stripped 4 bases from V and 7 bases from J, with 16 bases between. This chain's CDR3 is CASSSRDYLGGYTF. The CDR3 DNA follows: TGTGCCAGCAGTTCCCGGGACTATCTGGGTGGCTACACCTTC.

The sample holds a few counts of this clone. CDR3 DNA: TGTGCCAGCAGTGGATACAGGGGAAACTACGAGCAGTACTTC. This translates into CASSGYRGNYEQYF. The V and J genes are TRBV25-1 and TRBJ2-7; TRBD1 agrees at 7 bases. The trim removed 4 bases at V and 3 bases at J, leaving 6 bases unmatched. The CDR3 is made up of 14 amino acids. Germline V CDR1 and CDR2: MGHDK, SYGVNS.

This clone has only a few counts. The chain carries TRBV25-1 and TRBJ2-7; 7 positions match TRBD1. V shed 5 bases and J 3 bases; nucleotides not matched to a gene: 1. The CDR3 covers 12 residues. Germline V CDR1 and CDR2: MGHDK, SYGVNS. CDR3 sequence (DNA): TGTGCCAGCAGTCGGGACAGCTACGAGCAGTACTTC. This codes for CASSRDSYEQYF.

CDR3 region: CASSPPGGSYEQYF. DNA for the CDR3: TGTGCCAGCTCACCACCGGGGGGCTCCTACGAGCAGTACTTC. This chain joins TRBV18 and TRBJ2-7; D might be TRBD2 (6 bases). The V gene's germline CDR1 is KGHSH and CDR2 LQKENI. The CDR3 extends over 14 amino acids. Trimming shortened V by 0 bases and J by 0 bases, and 6 bases separated the two germline ends.

This sequence joins TRBV5-4 and TRBJ2-5, with 9 bases matching TRBD2. Germline V lookup: CDR1 SGHNT, CDR2 YYREEE (reference sequence). The CDR3 spans 14 residues. The junction had 3 bases not matched to a gene; V was cut back by 4 bases and J by 2 bases. CDR3 residues: CASSPGLAQETQYF. CDR3 bases: TGTGCCAGCAGCCCCGGACTAGCGCAAGAGACCCAGTACTTC.

This clone was found once. The chain has TRBV9 and TRBJ2-1; maybe TRBD2 (6 bases). V dropped 0 bases and J dropped 3 bases, with 13 bases sitting between them. The V gene's germline CDR1 is SGDLS and CDR2 YYNGEE. The CDR3 is 16 residues long. The DNA for the CDR3 is TGTGCCAGCAGCGTAGGCGGGGCCCTTAGCTACAATGAGCAGTTCTTC. Translating it yields CASSVGGALSYNEQFF. The full variable domain, in which reference TRBV9 and TRBJ2-1 provide the parts outside the CDR3, is DSGVTQTPKHLITATGQRVTLRCSPRSGDLSVYWYQQSLDQGLQFLIQYYNGEERAKGNILERFSAQQFPDLHSELNLSSLELGDSALYFCASSVGGALSYNEQFFGPGTRLTVL.

This clone was counted only a few times. The V call is TRBV7-2, the J call TRBJ2-1; TRBD1 agrees at 7 bases. J lost 0 bases, V lost 5 bases, and 4 bases had no gene match. There are 15 residues in the CDR3. CDR1 and CDR2 (germline): SGHTA, FQGNSA. CDR3 residues: CASSRGQSSYNEQFF. CDR3 bases: TGTGCCAGCAGCAGGGGACAGAGCTCCTACAATGAGCAGTTCTTC.

This clone has a handful of counts. For the CDR3, the DNA is TGTGCCAGCAGCCCCGTCGTTCTGAATCAGCCCCAGCATTTT. Residues: CASSPVVLNQPQHF. V and J are TRBV6-5 and TRBJ1-5, with D uncertain. Germline lookup yields CDR1 MNHEY and CDR2 SVGAGI. V was shortened by 6 bases and J by 4 bases, with 13 bases between the two germline ends. This CDR3 is 14 amino acids long.

J is TRBJ2-1 and V is TRBV29-1, with 7 bases matching TRBD2. CDR3 length: 14 amino acids. Trimming took 6 bases from V and 0 from J; bases not matched to a gene: 5. The germline V gene has CDR1 SQVTM and CDR2 ANQGSEA. CDR3 in amino acids: CSVPLADSYNEQFF. The CDR3 DNA sequence: TGCAGCGTGCCCCTAGCGGACTCCTACAATGAGCAGTTCTTC.

This chain uses TRBV19 with TRBJ1-2; D perhaps matches TRBD1 (5 bases). V dropped 7 bases and J dropped 6 bases, with 9 bases sitting between them. The CDR3 runs 11 residues. Germline CDR1 reads LNHDA; CDR2 reads SQIVND (reference sequence). CDR3 sequence: CASKWGNGYTF. In DNA, the CDR3 is TGTGCCAGTAAGTGGGGCAATGGCTACACCTTC.

V is TRBV30 and J is TRBJ1-3, with D unclear. Looked up from germline, CDR1 is GTSNPN and CDR2 is SVGIG (reference sequence). CDR3 length equals 12 residues. With 1 base removed from V and 6 bases from J, the gap between germline ends came to 7 bases. The CDR3 here is CAWSEPLNTIYF. The CDR3 DNA follows: TGTGCCTGGAGTGAGCCCCTAAACACCATATATTTT.

The rearrangement links TRBV3-1 (or the pseudogene TRBV3-2) to TRBJ2-7, with D perhaps matching TRBD1 (5 bases). The CDR3 spans 15 residues. V lost 1 base to trimming and J lost 0 bases, with 10 bases between them. Germline loops: CDR1 LGHDT, CDR2 YNNKEL (reference sequence). The CDR3 here is CASSQAGLGSYEQYF. Here the CDR3 DNA reads TGTGCCAGCAGCCAAGCAGGGCTAGGCTCCTACGAGCAGTACTTC.

The rearrangement uses TRBV7-2 and TRBJ2-1, with TRBD2 as a possible D gene (7 bases). Germline assignment: CDR1 SGHTA and CDR2 FQGNSA. The CDR3 length is 15 residues. With 5 bases removed from V and 3 bases from J, the gap between germline ends came to 14 bases. This CDR3 reads CASSPGGLDYNEQFF. The CDR3 bases are TGTGCCAGCAGCCCGGGGGGCCTTGACTACAATGAGCAGTTCTTC.

The chain links TRBV7-9 to TRBJ1-2; perhaps TRBD1 as D (5 bases). The germline V and J ends were trimmed by 3 bases and 1 base, with 9 bases remaining between them. Germline CDR1 reads SEHNR; CDR2 reads FQNEAQ (reference sequence). This CDR3 has 14 amino acids. CDR3 DNA: TGTGCCAGCAGCTTTCCTCAGGGTAACTATGGCTACACCTTC. Translating gives CASSFPQGNYGYTF.

About this clone itself: The sample holds other DNA sequences that translate to the same CDR3. This chain connects TRBV7-9 to TRBJ1-3; D is perhaps TRBD1 (5 bases). Germline loops: CDR1 SEHNR, CDR2 FQNEAQ (reference sequence). Trimming left V 3 bases short and J 4 bases short, with 10 bases between. This CDR3 comprises 14 residues. The CDR3 DNA is TGTGCCAGCAGCTTGTCGCAGGGCGGAAACACCATATATTTT. This encodes CASSLSQGGNTIYF.

The chain couples TRBV7-9 to TRBJ2-3, with 7 bases that match TRBD1. V gave up 5 bases and J gave up 0 bases; unmatched junction bases: 5. Germline CDR1 is SEHNR and CDR2 is FQNEAQ (reference sequence). The CDR3 has 15 residues. CDR3 nucleotides: TGTGCCAGCAGCCCAACAGGGGTAAGCACAGATACGCAGTATTTT. Translation: CASSPTGVSTDTQYF. Complete variable domain (other parts from reference TRBV7-9 and TRBJ2-3): DTGVSQNPRHKITKRGQNVTFRCDPISEHNRLYWYRQTLGQGPEFLTYFQNEAQLEKSRLLSDRFSAERPKGSFSTLEIQRTEQGDSAMYLCASSPTGVSTDTQYFGPGTRLTVL.

This chain connects TRBV19 to TRBJ1-5; 11 bases align to TRBD1. With V trimmed by 7 bases and J by 6 bases, 8 bases remained unmatched. Per the germline V gene, CDR1 is LNHDA and CDR2 is SQIVND (reference sequence). The CDR3 runs 15 residues. CDR3 nucleotides: TGTGCCAGTATGCCCGGACAGGGGGCTGGTCAGCCCCAGCATTTT. Residues: CASMPGQGAGQPQHF.

The chain couples TRBV19 to TRBJ2-1; 8 positions agree with TRBD2. Germline V gene lookup returns CDR1 LNHDA and CDR2 SQIVND (reference sequence). The CDR3 is made up of 16 amino acids. Losses at the gene ends were 1 base for V and 8 bases for J; bases not matched to a gene: 10. The CDR3 here is CASSIVRSGGSYEQFF. The CDR3 DNA sequence: TGTGCCAGTAGTATAGTGAGGAGCGGGGGCTCATATGAGCAGTTCTTC.

The chain recombines TRBV6-5 with TRBJ2-2, with 7 bases lining up with TRBD1. This CDR3 comprises 14 residues. J gave up 5 bases and V 7 bases, and 7 bases lay outside the gene matches. The germline gives CDR1 MNHEY, CDR2 SVGAGI. The CDR3 loop reads CASTPTGVTGELFF. CDR3 in DNA: TGTGCCAGCACCCCCACAGGGGTGACCGGGGAGCTGTTTTTT.

The chain couples TRBV4-1 to TRBJ1-4; a possible D gene is TRBD1 (6 bases). Germline CDR1 MGHRA, CDR2 YSYEKL. Trimming took off 3 bases at V and 0 bases at J, with 17 bases between the two ends. The CDR3 is 18 amino acids. CDR3 in amino acids: CASSQTGTPTSTNEKLFF. For the CDR3, the DNA is TGCGCCAGCAGCCAGACCGGGACACCCACTTCAACTAATGAAAAACTGTTTTTT.

This clone was seen once. J is TRBJ2-1 and V is TRBV7-8; TRBD1 agrees at 7 bases. Germline CDR1 reads SGHVS; CDR2 reads FQNEAQ. V shed 5 bases, J shed 7 bases, and the junction held 14 bases outside the gene matches. The CDR3 spans 16 residues. The CDR3 is CASSLRQGPSANEQFF. In DNA, the CDR3 is TGTGCCAGCAGCCTAAGACAGGGACCGAGCGCGAATGAGCAGTTCTTC.

This clone was seen only once. The chain carries TRBV15 and TRBJ1-4; no clear D gene. V shed 1 base and J shed 5 bases, with 5 bases lying between them. Germline V gives CDR1 LNHNV, CDR2 YYDKDF (reference sequence). There are 13 residues in the CDR3. This chain's CDR3 is CATSRAMNEKLFF. CDR3 DNA: TGTGCCACCAGCAGAGCAATGAATGAAAAACTGTTTTTT.